These 28 T cell receptor beta chains share one sample of origin, sequenced in a study of blood T cell repertoires in COVID-19 (dated by TCRdb to the early 2020s). Library preparation used the immunoSEQ multiplex PCR assay. TCRdb took over this immuneACCESS table, retaining in-frame rearrangements with V and J assigned. Such tables are incomplete; in checked studies, under half of the missing clones stem from an unresolved V gene, and the remainder is unexplained. The sample contains fewer than 450,000 clones, about 90% of them found a single time. The ten biggest clones cover 1% of the sample. Sequencing was performed on PBMCs or T cells enriched from blood (not recorded which). These receptor sequences come from a woman aged 25 to 39 who had recovered from COVID-19.

The chain carries TRBV28 and TRBJ2-7; D gene uncertain. CDR1 and CDR2 from the germline V gene are MDHEN and SYDVKM. Trimming pared 5 bases from V and 2 bases from J, leaving 16 bases between. The CDR3 has 15 residues. The CDR3 DNA is TGTGCCAGCAGTGTACCTCTGGGCCTGACCTACGAGCAGTACTTC. This translates into CASSVPLGLTYEQYF. Supplemented by reference TRBV28 and TRBJ2-7, the full variable domain reads DVKVTQSSRYLVKRTGEKVFLECVQDMDHENMFWYRQDPGLGLRLIYFSYDVKMKEKGDIPEGYSVSREKKERFSLILESASTNQTSMYLCASSVPLGLTYEQYFGPGTRLTVT.

This rearrangement joins TRBV30 to TRBJ2-3, with D tentatively TRBD2 (5 bases). This CDR3 has 14 amino acids. The germline V gene has CDR1 GTSNPN and CDR2 SVGIG (reference sequence). The V gene lost 0 bases and the J gene lost 4 bases, with 11 bases spanning the gap. CDR3 sequence reads: CAWSVAVGADTQYF. CDR3 coding DNA: TGTGCCTGGAGTGTGGCGGTGGGAGCAGATACGCAGTATTTT.

The gene calls are TRBV9 and TRBJ1-3, with a weak D call TRBD1 (6 bases). V lost 0 bases and J lost 3, with 7 bases in between. Germline V gene lookup returns CDR1 SGDLS and CDR2 YYNGEE. The CDR3 runs 14 residues. The DNA of the CDR3 is TGTGCCAGCAGCGTAGGAGGGGGTGGAAACACCATATATTTT. As protein: CASSVGGGGNTIYF.

This clone was recorded once. The chain links TRBV30 to TRBJ2-6, with 8 bases matching TRBD1. V was pared by 0 bases and J by 2 bases, with 3 bases of the junction left unmatched. Germline CDR1 reads GTSNPN; CDR2 reads SVGIG (reference sequence). The CDR3 covers 16 residues. The CDR3, as DNA: TGTGCCTGGAGTGTCGCAGGGGGCCCTGGGGCCAACGTCCTGACTTTC. As protein: CAWSVAGGPGANVLTF.

The chain combines TRBV11-2 with TRBJ1-1; maybe TRBD1 (5 bases). The CDR3 contains 14 residues. V lost 4 bases to trimming and J lost 1 base, with 10 bases between them. Germline CDR1 is SGHAT and CDR2 is FQNNGV. The DNA of the CDR3 is TGTGCCAGCAGCTATCTCGACAGGAACACTGAAGCTTTCTTT. This sequence encodes CASSYLDRNTEAFF.

The gene calls are TRBV14 and TRBJ2-2, with 8 bases fitting TRBD2. The CDR3 contains 17 residues. J gave up 7 bases and V 0 bases, and 10 bases lay outside the gene matches. From germline, CDR1 is SGHDN and CDR2 FVKESK. CDR3 nucleotides: TGTGCCAGCAGCCAAGAAGTGTTAGCGGGGTCTGTCGGGGAGCTGTTTTTT. Its protein product is CASSQEVLAGSVGELFF.

V usage is TRBV30 and J usage is TRBJ1-5, with D possibly TRBD1 on 5 matching bases. CDR3 size: 14 residues. V was trimmed by 0 bases and J by 8 bases, leaving 14 bases between them. From germline, CDR1 is GTSNPN and CDR2 SVGIG (reference sequence). CDR3 nucleotides: TGTGCCTGGAGTGTACCATGGGGGAGGGAGCCCCAGCATTTT. It is translated as CAWSVPWGREPQHF.

V and J are TRBV5-1 and TRBJ2-5, with 7 bases matching TRBD2. The CDR3 length is 17 residues. Germline loops: CDR1 SGHRS, CDR2 YFSETQ. Trimming took 4 bases from V and 0 from J; bases not matched to a gene: 12. The CDR3 region is CASSTTGGSIYQETQYF. The DNA for the CDR3 is TGCGCCAGCAGCACCACGGGGGGATCCATTTACCAAGAGACCCAGTACTTC.

This chain connects TRBV7-2 to TRBJ2-7; TRBD1 matches 8 bases. Looked up from germline, CDR1 is SGHTA and CDR2 is FQGNSA. J was trimmed by 2 bases and V by 5 bases; bases with no gene match: 11. This CDR3 comprises 16 residues. The CDR3 loop is CASSLIRTGKAYEQYF. In DNA form, the CDR3 reads TGTGCCAGCAGCCTGATACGGACAGGGAAAGCCTACGAGCAGTACTTC.

Concerning this clone: Distinct nucleotide sequences in the sample also encode this CDR3. The chain links TRBV27 to TRBJ2-7; unclear D gene. Trimming stripped 2 bases from V and 1 base from J, with 12 bases between. CDR3 size: 15 residues. Per the germline V gene, CDR1 is MNHEY and CDR2 is SMNVEV (reference sequence). CDR3 sequence: CASSLTSTLSYEQYF. DNA of the CDR3: TGTGCCAGCAGTTTAACGTCGACACTTTCCTACGAGCAGTACTTC.

The rearrangement joins TRBV10-3 to TRBJ2-3; D perhaps matches TRBD1 (6 bases). Deletions cut 7 bases from V and 2 bases from J, with 13 bases between. Germline lookup yields CDR1 ENHRY and CDR2 SYGVKD. The CDR3 sequence is 14 residues long. The CDR3 DNA follows: TGTGCCATCACCCCGACAGGAGACACAGATACGCAGTATTTT. This codes for CAITPTGDTDTQYF.

The rearrangement uses TRBV9 and TRBJ2-3; the match to TRBD2 covers 11 bases. CDR3 length equals 16 residues. V shed 2 bases and J 3 bases; nucleotides not matched to a gene: 5. Germline CDR1 is SGDLS and CDR2 is YYNGEE. The CDR3 region is CASSVQLAGETDTQYF. The DNA for the CDR3 is TGTGCCAGCAGCGTTCAACTAGCGGGGGAGACAGATACGCAGTATTTT.

This clone has only a few counts. The rearrangement joins TRBV19 to TRBJ1-2; 7 bases align to TRBD1. Trimming removed 5 bases from V and 4 bases from J; junction bases left unmatched: 7. CDR3 length: 14 amino acids. Germline V gene sequence: CDR1 LNHDA, CDR2 SQIVND (reference sequence). The CDR3 nucleotides read TGTGCCAGTAGTGCTTACCGGGACAGCTATGGCTACACCTTC. As protein: CASSAYRDSYGYTF.

This chain uses TRBV28 with TRBJ1-1, with 7 bases that match TRBD1. Germline values: CDR1 MDHEN, CDR2 SYDVKM. With 5 bases clipped from V and 1 base from J, the junction kept 4 bases outside the gene matches. The CDR3 has 14 amino acids. The CDR3 loop is CASSRSGGNTEAFF. In nucleotides, the CDR3 is TGTGCCAGCAGTAGGTCAGGGGGGAACACTGAAGCTTTCTTT.

This chain connects TRBV7-2 to TRBJ2-1; TRBD2 aligns across 13 bases. V lost 5 bases to trimming and J lost 6 bases; unmatched junction nucleotides: 7. Germline-derived CDR1 and CDR2 are SGHTA and FQGNSA. This CDR3 comprises 16 residues. This chain's CDR3 is CASSKTGTSGANEQFF. CDR3 sequence (DNA): TGTGCCAGCAGCAAGACCGGGACTAGCGGGGCCAATGAGCAGTTCTTC.

This chain connects TRBV6-6 to TRBJ2-3; 9 positions match TRBD2. Per germline, CDR1 MNHNY and CDR2 SVGAGI (reference sequence). The V and J ends lost 7 bases and 1 base, in that order; junction bases with no gene match: 6. This CDR3 contains 15 residues. CDR3 nucleotide sequence: TGTGCCAGCAAATATAGCGGGGGAGGCACAGATACGCAGTATTTT. Translated, it gives CASKYSGGGTDTQYF.

The rearrangement links TRBV19 to TRBJ1-6, with D perhaps matching TRBD1 (5 bases). Germline CDR1 LNHDA, CDR2 SQIVND (reference sequence). This CDR3 is 14 amino acids long. V was cut by 7 bases and J by 6 bases, with 13 bases left in between. This CDR3 reads CASTSGTSNSPLHF. The CDR3, as DNA: TGTGCCAGTACCTCCGGGACTAGTAATTCACCCCTCCACTTT.

The chain has TRBV25-1 and TRBJ2-3, with D unresolved. Trimming stripped 8 bases from V and 1 base from J, with 10 bases between. There are 13 residues in the CDR3. From germline, CDR1 is MGHDK and CDR2 SYGVNS. CDR3 amino acids: CASGSVGTDTQYF. Written as DNA, the CDR3 is TGTGCCAGCGGCTCCGTCGGCACAGATACGCAGTATTTT.

The chain joins TRBV9 to TRBJ1-4, with TRBD1 as a possible D gene (5 bases). CDR1 and CDR2 from the germline V gene are SGDLS and YYNGEE. V was clipped by 4 bases and J by 13 bases, with 14 bases between them. The CDR3 totals 12 residues. The CDR3 sequence is CASSPDGRGLFF. The CDR3 DNA reads as TGTGCCAGCAGCCCCGACGGGAGGGGACTGTTTTTT.

This chain links TRBV2 with TRBJ1-6; 9 bases are a match to TRBD1. V was pared by 4 bases and J by 9 bases, with 4 bases of the junction left unmatched. Germline V gene data show CDR1 as SNHLY and CDR2 as FYNNEI. This CDR3 contains 14 residues. The CDR3 sequence is CASSVEDRGSPLHF. The CDR3 nucleotides are TGTGCCAGCAGTGTTGAGGACAGGGGTTCACCCCTCCACTTT. Full variable domain (missing parts from reference TRBV2 and TRBJ1-6): EPEVTQTPSHQVTQMGQEVILRCVPISNHLYFYWYRQILGQKVEFLVSFYNNEISEKSEIFDDQFSVERPDGSNFTLKIRSTKLEDSAMYFCASSVEDRGSPLHFGNGTRLTVT.

In its sample, this clone was seen a few times. The chain couples TRBV25-1 to TRBJ2-1; 12 positions agree with TRBD2. The V segment lost 3 bases and the J segment 5 bases; nucleotides outside the gene matches: 5. The CDR3 is 16 residues long. Germline values: CDR1 MGHDK, CDR2 SYGVNS. The CDR3, as DNA: TGTGCCAGCAGTGAGTCACTAGCGGGGGGTAACAATGAGCAGTTCTTC. It codes for CASSESLAGGNNEQFF.

V is TRBV28 and J is TRBJ1-1; D is undetermined. V was trimmed by 5 bases and J by 1 base, leaving 14 bases between them. There are 15 residues in the CDR3. Germline-derived CDR1 and CDR2 are MDHEN and SYDVKM. CDR3 bases: TGTGCCAGCAGTCTCTCCGGGTTCGGGAACACTGAAGCTTTCTTT. Translated: CASSLSGFGNTEAFF.

The gene calls are TRBV7-8 and TRBJ1-2, with no clear D. V dropped 1 base and J dropped 3 bases, with 6 bases sitting between them. The CDR3 loop spans 13 amino acids. Per the germline V gene, CDR1 is SGHVS and CDR2 is FQNEAQ. The CDR3 bases are TGTGCCAGCAGCTTAGGCCGGGACTATGGCTACACCTTC. It yields the protein CASSLGRDYGYTF.

The chain joins TRBV28 to TRBJ1-2, with TRBD1 identical over 10 bases. CDR1 is MDHEN, CDR2 SYDVKM, per germline. There are 15 residues in the CDR3. V lost 5 bases and J lost 2; bases outside the gene matches: 5. DNA of the CDR3: TGTGCCAGCAGTAAGACAGGGGGCCCCAACTATGGCTACACCTTC. It yields the protein CASSKTGGPNYGYTF.

The chain couples TRBV5-1 to TRBJ2-3, with D perhaps matching TRBD2 (6 bases). The V end was cut by 5 bases, the J end by 2 bases, with 15 bases between. CDR1 is SGHRS, CDR2 YFSETQ, per germline. This CDR3 has 15 amino acids. In DNA form, the CDR3 reads TGCGCCAGCAGGACCCTGACGGGGGACACAGATACGCAGTATTTT. This gives the protein CASRTLTGDTDTQYF. The whole variable domain, remainder taken from reference TRBV5-1 and TRBJ2-3, is KAGVTQTPRYLIKTRGQQVTLSCSPISGHRSVSWYQQTPGQGLQFLFEYFSETQRNKGNFPGRFSGRQFSNSRSEMNVSTLELGDSALYLCASRTLTGDTDTQYFGPGTRLTVL.

The rearrangement links TRBV7-2 to TRBJ1-2, with 8 bases identical to TRBD1. J gave up 7 bases and V 2 bases, and 6 bases lay outside the gene matches. The germline V gene encodes CDR1 SGHTA and CDR2 FQGNSA. This CDR3 comprises 14 residues. The CDR3 DNA sequence: TGTGCCAGCAGCTTAATCAGGGGGCTTAGTGGCTACACCTTC. This translates into CASSLIRGLSGYTF.

This chain connects TRBV30 to TRBJ1-5; D gene uncertain. V lost 0 bases and J lost 5, with 14 bases in between. This CDR3 is 15 amino acids long. CDR1 GTSNPN and CDR2 SVGIG come from the germline V gene (reference sequence). The CDR3 reads CAWSVLGSGDQPQHF. DNA of the CDR3: TGTGCCTGGAGTGTACTAGGGAGCGGGGATCAGCCCCAGCATTTT.

The rearrangement links TRBV6-1 to TRBJ2-3; TRBD2 agrees at 12 bases. The CDR3 is 17 amino acids. The ends lost 1 base at V and 5 bases at J; junction bases unmatched: 7. Germline-derived CDR1 and CDR2 are MNHNS and SASEGT. In nucleotides, the CDR3 is TGTGCCAGCAGTGAAGGGACCACTAGCGGGGGGATAGATACGCAGTATTTT. This encodes CASSEGTTSGGIDTQYF.